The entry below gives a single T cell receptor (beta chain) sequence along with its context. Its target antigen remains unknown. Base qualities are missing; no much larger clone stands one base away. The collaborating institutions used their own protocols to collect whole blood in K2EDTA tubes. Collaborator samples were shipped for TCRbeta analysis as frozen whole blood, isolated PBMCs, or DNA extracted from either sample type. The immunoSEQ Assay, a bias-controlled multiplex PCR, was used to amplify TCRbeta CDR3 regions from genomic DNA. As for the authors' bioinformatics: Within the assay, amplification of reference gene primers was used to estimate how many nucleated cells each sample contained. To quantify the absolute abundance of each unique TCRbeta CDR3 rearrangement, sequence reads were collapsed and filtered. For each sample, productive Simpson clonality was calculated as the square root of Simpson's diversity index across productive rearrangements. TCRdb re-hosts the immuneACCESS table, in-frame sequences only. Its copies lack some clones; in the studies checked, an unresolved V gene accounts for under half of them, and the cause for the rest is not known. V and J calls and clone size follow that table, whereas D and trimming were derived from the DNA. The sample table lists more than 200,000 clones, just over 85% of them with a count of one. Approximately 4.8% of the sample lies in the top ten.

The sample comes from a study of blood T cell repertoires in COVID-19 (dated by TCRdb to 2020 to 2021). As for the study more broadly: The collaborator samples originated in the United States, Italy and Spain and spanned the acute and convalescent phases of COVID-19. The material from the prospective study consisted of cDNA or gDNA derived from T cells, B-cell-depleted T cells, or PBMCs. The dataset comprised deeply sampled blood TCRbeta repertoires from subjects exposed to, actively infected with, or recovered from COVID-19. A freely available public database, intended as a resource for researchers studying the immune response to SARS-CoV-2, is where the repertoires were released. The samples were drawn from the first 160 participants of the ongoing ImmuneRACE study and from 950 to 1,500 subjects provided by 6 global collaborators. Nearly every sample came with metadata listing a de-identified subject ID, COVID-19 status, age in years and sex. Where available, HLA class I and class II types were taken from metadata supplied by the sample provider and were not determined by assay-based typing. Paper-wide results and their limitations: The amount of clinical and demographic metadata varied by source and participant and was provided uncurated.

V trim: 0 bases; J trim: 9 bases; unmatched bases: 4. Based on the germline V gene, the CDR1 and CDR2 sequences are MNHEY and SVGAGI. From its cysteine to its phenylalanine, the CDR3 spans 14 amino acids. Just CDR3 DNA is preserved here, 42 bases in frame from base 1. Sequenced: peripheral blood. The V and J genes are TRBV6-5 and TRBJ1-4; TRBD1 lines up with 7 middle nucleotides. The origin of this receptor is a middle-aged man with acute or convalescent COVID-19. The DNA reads TGTGCCAGCAGTTACTCGGGGACAGCCAAAAAACTGTTTTTT. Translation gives CASSYSGTAKKLFF.